The 25 T cell receptor beta chains in this list originate from one sample, sequenced in a study of graft-versus-host responses after intestinal transplantation. Each mixed lymphocyte reaction held some 200,000 CFSE-labeled responders and some 200,000 irradiated violet-dye-labeled stimulators. Clones were read by immunoSEQ multiplex PCR, and TCRdb kept only the in-frame ones, dropping some. The sample gives thousands of clones, about 33% of which show up once; about a third is in the top ten. The input for sequencing was alloreactive CD8+ T cells from a mixed lymphocyte reaction culture, taken before intestinal transplant. Sample subset: CFSE-low proliferating T cells sorted from approximately 6-day pre-transplant mixed lymphocyte reaction (GvH or HvG direction). These receptor sequences come from a human patient who received an intestinal transplant.

The chain links TRBV5-6 to TRBJ2-1; TRBD2 matches 8 bases. Germline V lookup: CDR1 SGHDT, CDR2 YYEEEE. The V gene end was trimmed by 2 bases and the J gene end by 7 bases; junction bases not matched to a gene: 14. This CDR3 comprises 17 residues. CDR3 sequence: CASSFGGGTRARNEQFF. In DNA, the CDR3 is TGTGCCAGCAGCTTCGGGGGTGGGACTAGGGCTCGGAATGAGCAGTTCTTC.

The rearrangement uses TRBV9 and TRBJ2-2, with TRBD2 matching 7 bases. CDR1 is SGDLS and CDR2 is YYNGEE in the germline V gene. Trimming cost V 6 bases and J 1 base; bases outside gene matches: 6. There are 15 residues in the CDR3. The CDR3 coding sequence is TGTGCCAGCAACCCCGGGACTATGAACACCGGGGAGCTGTTTTTT. Its protein is CASNPGTMNTGELFF.

The rearrangement uses TRBV11-2 and TRBJ2-7; the D gene is possibly TRBD2 (6 bases). The CDR3 sequence is 12 residues long. The ends were cut back, 2 bases at V and 5 bases at J, with 7 bases in the middle. CDR1 is SGHAT, CDR2 FQNNGV, per germline. In nucleotides, the CDR3 is TGTGCCAGCAGCTTAACGGGGGACGAGCAGTACTTC. It codes for CASSLTGDEQYF.

This clone was observed a few times. The chain couples TRBV4-1 to TRBJ1-2; the D gene is possibly TRBD1 (5 bases). Per germline, CDR1 MGHRA and CDR2 YSYEKL. Trimming cost V 4 bases and J 6 bases, with 18 bases left between them. This CDR3 region has 15 residues. The DNA for the CDR3 is TGCGCCAGCAGCCCCGGACATCGCTTAATTGATGGCTACACCTTC. Translated, it gives CASSPGHRLIDGYTF.

This clone was picked up a small number of times. The gene calls are TRBV6-5 and TRBJ2-7; 7 positions agree with TRBD1. V was clipped by 3 bases and J by 10 bases; unmatched bases: 9. Germline loops: CDR1 MNHEY, CDR2 SVGAGI. This CDR3 spans 13 amino acids. In DNA form, the CDR3 reads TGTGCCAGCAGTTATTATAGCACAGGGGATCAGTACTTC. Its protein product is CASSYYSTGDQYF.

This chain's CDR3 is CASSFPGRRETQYF. In nucleotides, the CDR3 is TGTGCCAGCAGCTTTCCCGGGAGACGAGAGACCCAGTACTTC. The gene calls are TRBV7-9 and TRBJ2-5; D possibly corresponds to TRBD2 (6 bases). CDR1 SEHNR and CDR2 FQNEAQ come from the germline V gene (reference sequence). The length of the CDR3 is 14 residues. Between the trimmed V and J ends, which lost 3 bases and 4 bases, there was a span of 12 bases.

In this sample, this clone is medium-sized. The genes are TRBV27 and TRBJ1-1; 7 bases match TRBD1. There are 15 residues in the CDR3. Germline lookup yields CDR1 MNHEY and CDR2 SMNVEV (reference sequence). V was pared by 5 bases and J by 4 bases, with 10 bases of the junction left unmatched. CDR3 DNA sequence: TGTGCCAGCAGTAGTCTGTGGACAGGACTCACTGAAGCTTTCTTT. Translation: CASSSLWTGLTEAFF.

The chain employs TRBV6-6 and TRBJ1-1; D might be TRBD1 (6 bases). From germline, CDR1 is MNHNY and CDR2 SVGAGI (reference sequence). The CDR3 totals 13 residues. The ends were cut back, 2 bases at V and 4 bases at J, with 8 bases in the middle. The CDR3 nucleotides are TGTGCCAGCAGTTACAGGGGGTTCACTGAAGCTTTCTTT. Translating it yields CASSYRGFTEAFF.

This chain connects TRBV5-4 to TRBJ2-7; the D gene is possibly TRBD2 (6 bases). Germline V gene lookup returns CDR1 SGHNT and CDR2 YYREEE (reference sequence). V lost 0 bases to trimming and J lost 4 bases, with 14 bases between them. CDR3 length equals 15 residues. This CDR3 is CASSLDPGEDYEQYF. In DNA form, the CDR3 reads TGTGCCAGCAGCTTGGACCCGGGAGAGGATTACGAGCAGTACTTC.

There are a few counts of this clone. This rearrangement joins TRBV7-9 to TRBJ2-7, with TRBD2 identical over 10 bases. Germline values: CDR1 SEHNR, CDR2 FQNEAQ (reference sequence). Losses at the gene ends were 7 bases for V and 5 bases for J; bases not matched to a gene: 5. The CDR3 contains 13 residues. The CDR3 sequence: CASTGAGGHEQYF. DNA of the CDR3: TGTGCCAGCACCGGAGCGGGGGGGCACGAGCAGTACTTC. Drawing the rest from reference TRBV7-9 and TRBJ2-7, the complete variable domain is DTGVSQNPRHKITKRGQNVTFRCDPISEHNRLYWYRQTLGQGPEFLTYFQNEAQLEKSRLLSDRFSAERPKGSFSTLEIQRTEQGDSAMYLCASTGAGGHEQYFGPGTRLTVT.

The genes are TRBV19 and TRBJ1-2, with D perhaps TRBD1 (6 bases). The ends were cut back, 7 bases at V and 8 bases at J, with 20 bases in the middle. This CDR3 comprises 14 residues. The germline V gene encodes CDR1 LNHDA and CDR2 SQIVND (reference sequence). The CDR3 sequence: CASTPVRAGEGYTF. CDR3 nucleotide sequence: TGTGCCAGTACCCCCGTTCGGGCAGGGGAAGGCTACACCTTC.

This clone is labeled as large. The chain couples TRBV4-1 to TRBJ2-7, with a weak D call TRBD2 (7 bases). CDR1 is MGHRA, CDR2 YSYEKL, per germline. Trimming stripped 1 base from V and 3 bases from J, with 13 bases between. The CDR3 consists of 15 residues. CDR3 bases: TGCGCCAGCAGCCAAGTAGGCGGGGGCTTCTACGAGCAGTACTTC. This translates into CASSQVGGGFYEQYF.

Judged by abundance, this clone is medium-sized. The chain joins TRBV28 to TRBJ2-7; D perhaps matches TRBD1 (5 bases). CDR1 is MDHEN and CDR2 is SYDVKM in the germline V gene. V lost 3 bases and J 2 bases, leaving 14 bases between the germline ends. The CDR3 totals 15 residues. The CDR3 nucleotides are TGTGCCAGCAGTTTGGGCAGGGTATTAGCCTACGAGCAGTACTTC. Translating it yields CASSLGRVLAYEQYF.

The J gene is TRBJ2-5, the V gene TRBV11-2, with D unresolved. Per germline, CDR1 SGHAT and CDR2 FQNNGV. Trimming took 1 base from V and 0 from J, leaving 9 bases between them. This CDR3 region has 15 residues. CDR3 sequence reads: CASSLGATYQETQYF. The DNA for the CDR3 is TGTGCCAGCAGCTTAGGAGCAACGTACCAAGAGACCCAGTACTTC.

This clone was counted between two and nine times. The rearrangement joins TRBV4-2 to TRBJ2-1; 7 positions agree with TRBD2. The V gene's germline CDR1 is LGHNA and CDR2 YNFKEQ. The CDR3 extends over 16 amino acids. The trim removed 4 bases at V and 7 bases at J, leaving 13 bases unmatched. This CDR3 is CASSLREGLAANEQFF. The CDR3, as DNA: TGTGCCAGCAGCCTAAGGGAGGGTTTAGCAGCGAATGAGCAGTTCTTC.

The V gene is TRBV11-2, the J gene TRBJ2-7; weak D call: TRBD1 (6 bases). The germline gives CDR1 SGHAT, CDR2 FQNNGV. The CDR3 covers 14 residues. Trimming cost V 1 base and J 0 bases, with 7 bases left between them. CDR3 nucleotide sequence: TGTGCCAGCAGCTTAGGGACAGTCTCCTACGAGCAGTACTTC. Amino acid sequence: CASSLGTVSYEQYF.

This clone was observed a handful of times. V gene TRBV11-1 combines with J gene TRBJ2-2; a possible D gene is TRBD1 (6 bases). Germline V CDR1 and CDR2: SGHAT, FQDESV (reference sequence). V was trimmed by 3 bases and J by 7 bases, leaving 15 bases between them. This CDR3 contains 15 residues. The CDR3 is CASSLRQVGDGELFF. The CDR3, as DNA: TGTGCCAGCAGCTTGAGACAGGTCGGGGACGGGGAGCTGTTTTTT.

This clone has only one observation. The V call is TRBV19, the J call TRBJ2-1; TRBD2 is a possible D gene (6 bases). This CDR3 spans 14 amino acids. The V and J ends lost 5 bases and 6 bases respectively, with 14 bases between them. Per the germline V gene, CDR1 is LNHDA and CDR2 is SQIVND (reference sequence). CDR3 nucleotide sequence: TGTGCCAGTAGTCCAGGAGGGCCGGGCAATGAGCAGTTCTTC. Protein sequence: CASSPGGPGNEQFF.

By sample fraction, this clone is medium-sized. The chain has TRBV9 and TRBJ2-5; D is perhaps TRBD2 (6 bases). Trimming shortened V by 0 bases and J by 1 base, and 10 bases separated the two germline ends. Germline V gives CDR1 SGDLS, CDR2 YYNGEE. The CDR3 runs 15 residues. CDR3 sequence reads: CASSVDGGTQETQYF. The CDR3 DNA sequence: TGTGCCAGCAGCGTAGACGGGGGAACCCAAGAGACCCAGTACTTC.

This clone was observed a few times. The chain employs TRBV29-1 and TRBJ2-1; no definite D call. CDR1 SQVTM and CDR2 ANQGSEA come from the germline V gene. V was clipped by 3 bases and J by 3 bases, with 9 bases between them. CDR3 length: 13 residues. DNA of the CDR3: TGCAGCGTTGACCCCCCTAACTACAATGAGCAGTTCTTC. This encodes CSVDPPNYNEQFF.

The chain is built from TRBV27 and TRBJ2-7; D perhaps matches TRBD1 (5 bases). V lost 2 bases and J lost 2, with 13 bases in between. Germline V gene sequence: CDR1 MNHEY, CDR2 SMNVEV (reference sequence). The CDR3 contains 15 residues. The CDR3 region is CASSLGVLGAYEQYF. In DNA, the CDR3 is TGTGCCAGCAGTTTAGGGGTCCTAGGGGCCTACGAGCAGTACTTC.

This clone was counted between two and nine times. The J gene is TRBJ2-7, the V gene TRBV9; 10 bases agree with TRBD2. Germline CDR1 SGDLS, CDR2 YYNGEE. The CDR3 is 16 residues long. V was clipped by 2 bases and J by 5 bases; unmatched bases: 10. The CDR3 loop is CASSVSVAGGPHEQYF. The CDR3 bases are TGTGCCAGCAGCGTTTCTGTAGCGGGGGGCCCCCACGAGCAGTACTTC.

This clone was seen a few times. The genes are TRBV10-2 and TRBJ2-5, with D uncertain. This CDR3 spans 12 amino acids. Trimming removed 4 bases at V and 10 bases at J, with 13 bases between. Germline V gives CDR1 WSHSY, CDR2 SAAADI. The DNA of the CDR3 is TGCGCCAGCAGTGGGCTAGAAATGGGCCAGTACTTC. It is translated as CASSGLEMGQYF.

The table lists this clone with a few counts. The gene calls are TRBV5-8 and TRBJ2-1; D gene unclear. V dropped 7 bases and J dropped 2 bases, with 7 bases sitting between them. The length of the CDR3 is 12 residues. The V gene's germline CDR1 is SGHTS and CDR2 YDEGEE. DNA of the CDR3: TGTGCCAGCCAAGAGCCCTACAATGAGCAGTTCTTC. This encodes CASQEPYNEQFF.

The genes are TRBV4-2 and TRBJ2-7, with TRBD1 identical over 10 bases. Germline V gene sequence: CDR1 LGHNA, CDR2 YNFKEQ. The CDR3 contains 16 residues. V lost 4 bases to trimming and J lost 0 bases; unmatched junction nucleotides: 6. Here the CDR3 DNA reads TGTGCCAGCAGCCCGGGACAGGGGCTTACCTCCTACGAGCAGTACTTC. It codes for CASSPGQGLTSYEQYF.